A single sample gave rise to the 5 T cell receptor beta chains below, sequenced in a study of molecular identifiers for immune sequencing clone quantification. One entry per CDR3 protein, called by TCRdb with MiXCR from the PCR reads. The sample holds roughly 320,000 distinct CDR3 sequences, roughly 23% seen once. Material for sequencing was naive CD8+ T cells from blood, with Jurkat cell RNA spiked in. Subset specified: FACS-sorted CD8+CD4-CCR7+CD45RA+ naive T cells. The receptors were gathered from a human donor in good health. Some libraries in this study had Jurkat cell RNA spiked in.

This clonotype was counted ten times or more. The gene calls are TRBV29-1 and TRBJ2-3, with 12 bases matching TRBD2. The CDR3 is made up of 16 amino acids. Germline V CDR1 and CDR2: SQVTM, ANQGSEA. After removal of 4 bases from V and 6 bases from J, the junction contained 11 bases not matched to a gene. The CDR3, as DNA: TGCAGCGTTGGAGGGGTCGGGACTAGCGGGCGGGATACGCAGTATTTT. Its translation is CSVGGVGTSGRDTQYF.

A few counts support this clonotype. V gene TRBV4-1 combines with J gene TRBJ2-5; 9 bases line up with TRBD1. Germline V gene lookup returns CDR1 MGHRA and CDR2 YSYEKL. This CDR3 comprises 16 residues. The V gene end was trimmed by 4 bases and the J gene end by 0 bases; junction bases not matched to a gene: 6. The DNA of the CDR3 is TGCGCCAGCAGCCTCGGACAGGGGCAGTACCAAGAGACCCAGTACTTC. Translation: CASSLGQGQYQETQYF.

This clonotype has ten or more counts. The CDR3 DNA sequence: TGCGCCAGCAGCCAAGATTGGTCAGGAGGCTATGGCTACACCTTC. Its translation is CASSQDWSGGYGYTF. The gene calls are TRBV4-3 and TRBJ1-2; D unclear. The ends were cut back, 0 bases at V and 4 bases at J, with 12 bases in the middle. This CDR3 has 15 amino acids. The germline V gene has CDR1 LGHNA and CDR2 YSLEER.

This clonotype has a handful of counts. An end of the junction does not agree with germline; a read error may underlie this. The chain has TRBV19 and TRBJ2-7, with 9 bases lining up with TRBD2. Germline lookup yields CDR1 LNHDA and CDR2 SQIVND (reference sequence). CDR3 length: 14 residues. The CDR3 region is CASSEAGGPYERYF. The CDR3 DNA reads as TGTGCCAGTAGTGAGGCGGGAGGGCCCTACGAGCGGTACTTC.

This clonotype was recorded many times. The rearrangement links TRBV6-2 or TRBV6-3 to TRBJ2-7, with D tentatively TRBD2 (5 bases). The CDR3 covers 14 residues. The V end was cut by 5 bases, the J end by 6 bases, with 17 bases between. Germline CDR1 and CDR2: MNHEY and SVGEGT. For the CDR3, the DNA is TGTGCCAGCAGTCCTTTTTTGGAGGAAGGCGAGCAGTACTTC. Translated: CASSPFLEEGEQYF.